The clone carrying this TCR beta chain has only a few counts. Amplified TCR beta CDR3 regions came from RNA transcripts. Carried out on the TCR CDR3, a first-round RT-PCR used the HTBI primer set. TCRdb used MiXCR to reprocess the multiplex PCR reads, holding one entry per CDR3 protein. The profile covers approximately 590,000 distinct CDR3 sequences, with around 16% appearing a single time and under 8% taken by the ten largest. The record originates from a study of T cells in Graves' hyperthyroidism and ophthalmopathy. The germline V gene has CDR1 SGDLS and CDR2 YYNGEE. The CDR3 has 15 residues. Trimming removed 3 bases from V and 4 bases from J, with 14 bases in between.

This chain joins TRBV9 and TRBJ1-3; possible D gene TRBD1, 5 bases. The receptor was derived from a woman in her thirties with Graves' hyperthyroidism. The specimen sequenced was blood. CDR3 in DNA: TGTGCCAGCAGCGGAGCCGACGGGGCCGGAAACACCATATATTTT. This gives the protein CASSGADGAGNTIYF.